These 14 T cell receptor beta chains were all obtained from the same sample, sequenced in a study of T cells in Graves' hyperthyroidism and ophthalmopathy. The TCR beta CDR3 regions underwent amplification using RNA transcripts as the source. During a first-round RT-PCR of the TCR CDR3, the HTBI primer set was used. TCRdb independently ran MiXCR on the multiplex PCR reads; one entry per CDR3 protein. The sample records hundreds of thousands of distinct CDR3 sequences, 15% to 20% being singletons. Material for sequencing was blood. The receptors were sampled from a man in his forties with Graves' ophthalmopathy.

This clonotype was detected only a few times. This sequence joins TRBV28 and TRBJ1-5; 7 bases are shared with TRBD1. With V trimmed by 6 bases and J by 0 bases, 11 bases remained unmatched. This CDR3 is built from 17 residues. Per the germline V gene, CDR1 is MDHEN and CDR2 is SYDVKM. This CDR3 reads CASRSPGGPYSNQPQHF. The CDR3 nucleotides read TGTGCCAGCAGGTCACCAGGGGGGCCCTATAGCAATCAGCCCCAGCATTTT. The full variable domain, its missing parts supplied by reference TRBV28 and TRBJ1-5, is DVKVTQSSRYLVKRTGEKVFLECVQDMDHENMFWYRQDPGLGLRLIYFSYDVKMKEKGDIPEGYSVSREKKERFSLILESASTNQTSMYLCASRSPGGPYSNQPQHFGDGTRLSIL.

This chain joins TRBV3-1 and TRBJ1-5, with D unclear. Germline values: CDR1 LGHDT, CDR2 YNNKEL (reference sequence). The CDR3 has 15 residues. Trimming shortened V by 4 bases and J by 7 bases, and 17 bases separated the two germline ends. The chain's CDR3 is CASSPNAVSGQPQHF. CDR3 bases: TGTGCCAGCAGCCCTAACGCAGTATCGGGCCAGCCCCAGCATTTT.

This clonotype was counted a few times. The V and J genes are TRBV5-4 and TRBJ2-3; a possible D gene is TRBD2 (6 bases). This CDR3 is 14 amino acids long. V dropped 4 bases and J dropped 8 bases, with 17 bases sitting between them. Per germline, CDR1 SGHNT and CDR2 YYREEE (reference sequence). The CDR3 bases are TGTGCCAGCAGCCCGAGCCGGGGGTTCGGTACGCAGTATTTT. It codes for CASSPSRGFGTQYF.

This clonotype was found a few times. V is TRBV29-1 and J is TRBJ2-5; 8 bases match TRBD2. CDR3 size: 14 residues. In germline, CDR1 is SQVTM, CDR2 ANQGSEA. J lost 5 bases, V lost 6 bases, and 11 bases had no gene match. CDR3 DNA sequence: TGCAGCGTGCTAAATAGCGGGAATGTTGAGACCCAGTACTTC. This encodes CSVLNSGNVETQYF. Variable domain in full (rest from reference TRBV29-1 and TRBJ2-5): SAVISQKPSRDICQRGTSLTIQCQVDSQVTMMFWYRQQPGQSLTLIATANQGSEATYESGFVIDKFPISRPNLTFSTLTVSNMSPEDSSIYLCSVLNSGNVETQYFGPGTRLLVL.

This chain connects TRBV10-3 to TRBJ2-7; D is perhaps TRBD1 (6 bases). The length of the CDR3 is 13 residues. V lost 7 bases to trimming and J lost 0 bases, with 10 bases between them. Germline V lookup: CDR1 ENHRY, CDR2 SYGVKD. CDR3 in amino acids: CAITQGSSYEQYF. Written as DNA, the CDR3 is TGTGCCATCACCCAGGGGAGCTCCTACGAGCAGTACTTC.

This clonotype was recorded many times. This rearrangement joins TRBV12-3 or TRBV12-4 to TRBJ1-5, with unresolved D. The CDR3 has 14 amino acids. Trimming took off 0 bases at V and 7 bases at J, with 10 bases between the two ends. CDR3 sequence reads: CASSLATDFQPQHF. The CDR3 coding sequence is TGTGCCAGCAGTTTAGCAACAGATTTCCAGCCCCAGCATTTT.

This clonotype was seen at least ten times. This chain connects TRBV28 to TRBJ1-2; 7 bases line up with TRBD1. CDR1 and CDR2 from the germline V gene are MDHEN and SYDVKM. V lost 3 bases, J lost 6 bases, and 10 bases stayed unmatched. The CDR3 runs 15 residues. The CDR3 DNA reads as TGTGCCAGCAGTTTTTCTCTCCGCGGGACAGATGGCTACACCTTC. It is translated as CASSFSLRGTDGYTF.

Concerning this clonotype itself: Germline and junction disagree at one end, which may indicate a read error. The rearrangement links TRBV12-3 or TRBV12-4 to TRBJ1-1, with TRBD1 matching over 7 bases. CDR3 length: 15 amino acids. CDR3 coding DNA: TGTGCTAGCAGGCCTGTACAGGGGAGTAGCGCTGAAGCTTTCTTT. It translates to CASRPVQGSSAEAFF.

This chain joins TRBV10-3 and TRBJ2-7, with 12 bases lining up with TRBD2. The V segment lost 9 bases and the J segment 6 bases; nucleotides outside the gene matches: 9. The CDR3 has 14 residues. Germline-derived CDR1 and CDR2 are ENHRY and SYGVKD. The CDR3, as DNA: TGTGCCATAGCAGCCGGACTAGCGGGATTCGAGCAGTACTTC. Protein product: CAIAAGLAGFEQYF.

This clonotype was seen a handful of times. The chain has TRBV5-1 and TRBJ2-2; the D gene is possibly TRBD1 (5 bases). The CDR3 is 14 residues long. Germline lookup yields CDR1 SGHRS and CDR2 YFSETQ. Trimming stripped 0 bases from V and 6 bases from J, with 9 bases between. CDR3 sequence: CASSLDVGAGELFF. The CDR3, as DNA: TGCGCCAGCAGCTTGGACGTAGGGGCCGGGGAGCTGTTTTTT.

This clonotype has only a few counts. This chain joins TRBV12-3 or TRBV12-4 and TRBJ2-3; D assignment may be TRBD1 or TRBD2 (6 bases each). CDR3 length equals 15 residues. V shed 7 bases and J shed 1 base, with 15 bases lying between them. The CDR3 sequence: CASTSTGAGTDTQYF. In DNA form, the CDR3 reads TGTGCCAGCACCTCAACGGGGGCGGGCACAGATACGCAGTATTTT.

In its sample, this clonotype was seen many times. The CDR3 region is CASSSGLTRADTQYF. Written as DNA, the CDR3 is TGTGCCAGCAGCTCCGGACTAACACGGGCAGATACGCAGTATTTT. This chain uses TRBV7-3 with TRBJ2-3; D is possibly TRBD2 (6 bases). The length of the CDR3 is 15 residues. Trimming took off 4 bases at V and 4 bases at J, with 15 bases between the two ends. Germline V gene lookup returns CDR1 SGHTA and CDR2 FQGTGA.

J is TRBJ2-3 and V is TRBV11-2, with D hard to call. Germline V lookup: CDR1 SGHAT, CDR2 FQNNGV. Trimming took off 8 bases at V and 2 bases at J, with 8 bases between the two ends. This CDR3 is built from 12 residues. CDR3 protein: CASSFHTDTQYF. The CDR3 DNA reads TGTGCCAGCTCCTTCCACACAGATACGCAGTATTTT.

This clonotype was seen at least ten times. In nucleotides, the CDR3 is TGTGCCAGCTCACCGGGACTAGCGGGAGTACGGGAGCAGTTCTTC. Protein: CASSPGLAGVREQFF. The J gene is TRBJ2-1, the V gene TRBV18; 14 bases map to TRBD2. Germline trimming cut 3 bases from V and 10 bases from J; bases unmatched to any gene: 5. Germline CDR1 is KGHSH and CDR2 is LQKENI. The CDR3 is 15 amino acids.